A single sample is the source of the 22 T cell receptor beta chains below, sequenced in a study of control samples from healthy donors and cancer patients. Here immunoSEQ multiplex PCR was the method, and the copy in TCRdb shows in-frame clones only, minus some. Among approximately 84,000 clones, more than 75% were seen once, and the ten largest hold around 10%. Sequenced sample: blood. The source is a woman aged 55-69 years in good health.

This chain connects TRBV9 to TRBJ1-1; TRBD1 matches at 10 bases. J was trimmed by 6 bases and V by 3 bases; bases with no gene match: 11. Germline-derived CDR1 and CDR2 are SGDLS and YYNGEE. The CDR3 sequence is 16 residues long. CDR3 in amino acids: CASSAEGQGISPEAFF. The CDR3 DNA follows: TGTGCCAGCAGCGCAGAGGGACAGGGGATTAGTCCTGAAGCTTTCTTT.

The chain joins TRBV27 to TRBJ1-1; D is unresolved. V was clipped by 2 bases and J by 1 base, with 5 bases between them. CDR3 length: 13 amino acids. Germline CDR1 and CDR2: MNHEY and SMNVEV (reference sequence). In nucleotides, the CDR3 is TGTGCCAGCAGTTTAATGAGGAACACTGAAGCTTTCTTT. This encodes CASSLMRNTEAFF.

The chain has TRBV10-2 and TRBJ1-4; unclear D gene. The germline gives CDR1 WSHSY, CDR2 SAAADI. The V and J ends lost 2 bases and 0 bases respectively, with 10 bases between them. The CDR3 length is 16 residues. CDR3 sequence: CASSEPDTATNEKLFF. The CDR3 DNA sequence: TGCGCCAGCAGTGAGCCAGACACTGCAACTAATGAAAAACTGTTTTTT.

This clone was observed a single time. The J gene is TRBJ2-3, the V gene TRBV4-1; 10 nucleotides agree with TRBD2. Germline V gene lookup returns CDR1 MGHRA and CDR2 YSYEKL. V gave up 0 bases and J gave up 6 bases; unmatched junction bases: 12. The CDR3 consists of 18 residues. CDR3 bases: TGCGCCAGCAGCCAAGATTCCTGGACTAGCGGCCAACCCGATACGCAGTATTTT. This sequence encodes CASSQDSWTSGQPDTQYF.

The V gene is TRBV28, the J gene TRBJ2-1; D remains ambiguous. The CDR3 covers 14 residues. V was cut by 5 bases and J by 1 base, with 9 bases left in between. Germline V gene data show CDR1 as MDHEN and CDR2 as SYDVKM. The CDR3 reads CASSGVLSYNEQFF. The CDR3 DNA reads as TGTGCCAGCAGTGGGGTGTTGTCCTACAATGAGCAGTTCTTC.

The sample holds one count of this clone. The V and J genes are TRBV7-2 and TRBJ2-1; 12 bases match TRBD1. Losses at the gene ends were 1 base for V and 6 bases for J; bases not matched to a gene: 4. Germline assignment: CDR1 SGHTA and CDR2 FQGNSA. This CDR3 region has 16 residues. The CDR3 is CASSLGGQGALNEQFF. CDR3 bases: TGTGCCAGCAGCTTAGGGGGACAGGGGGCCCTCAATGAGCAGTTCTTC.

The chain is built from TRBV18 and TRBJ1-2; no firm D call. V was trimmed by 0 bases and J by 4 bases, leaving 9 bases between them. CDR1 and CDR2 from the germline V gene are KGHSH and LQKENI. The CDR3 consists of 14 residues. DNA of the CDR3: TGTGCCAGCTCACCACCGTTGGGCATCTATGGCTACACCTTC. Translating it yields CASSPPLGIYGYTF.

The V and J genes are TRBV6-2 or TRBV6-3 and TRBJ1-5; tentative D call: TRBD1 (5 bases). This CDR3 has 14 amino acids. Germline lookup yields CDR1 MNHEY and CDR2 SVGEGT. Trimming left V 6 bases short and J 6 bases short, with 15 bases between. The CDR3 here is CASSPGSTGQPQHF. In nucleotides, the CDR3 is TGTGCCAGCAGCCCAGGGTCCACCGGTCAGCCCCAGCATTTT.

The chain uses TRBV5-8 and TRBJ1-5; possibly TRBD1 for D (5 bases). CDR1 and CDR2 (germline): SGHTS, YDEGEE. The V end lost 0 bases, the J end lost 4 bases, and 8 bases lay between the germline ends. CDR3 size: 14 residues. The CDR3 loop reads CASSLATANQPQHF. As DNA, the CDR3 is TGTGCCAGCAGCTTGGCGACAGCAAATCAGCCCCAGCATTTT.

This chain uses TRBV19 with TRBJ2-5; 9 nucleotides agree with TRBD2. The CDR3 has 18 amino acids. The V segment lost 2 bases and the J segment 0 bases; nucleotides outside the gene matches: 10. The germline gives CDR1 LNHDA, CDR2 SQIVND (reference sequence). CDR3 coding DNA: TGTGCCAGTAGTATACCCAGGGGGGCTAGCGGGGACCAAGAGACCCAGTACTTC. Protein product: CASSIPRGASGDQETQYF.

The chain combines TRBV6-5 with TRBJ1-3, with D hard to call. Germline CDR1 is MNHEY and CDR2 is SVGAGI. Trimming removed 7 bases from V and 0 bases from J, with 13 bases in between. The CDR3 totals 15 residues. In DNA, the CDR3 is TGTGCCAGCACTCTAGACGGGAGCTCTGGAAACACCATATATTTT. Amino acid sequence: CASTLDGSSGNTIYF.

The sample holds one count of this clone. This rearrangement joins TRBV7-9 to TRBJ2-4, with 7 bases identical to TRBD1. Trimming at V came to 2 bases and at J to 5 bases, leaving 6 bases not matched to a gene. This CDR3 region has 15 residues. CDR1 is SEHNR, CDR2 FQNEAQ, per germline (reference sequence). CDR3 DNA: TGTGCCAGCAGCTTACAGAGGGGGCGAGAAAACATTCAGTACTTC. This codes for CASSLQRGRENIQYF. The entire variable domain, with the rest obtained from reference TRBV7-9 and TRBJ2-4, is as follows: DTGVSQNPRHKITKRGQNVTFRCDPISEHNRLYWYRQTLGQGPEFLTYFQNEAQLEKSRLLSDRFSAERPKGSFSTLEIQRTEQGDSAMYLCASSLQRGRENIQYFGAGTRLSVL.

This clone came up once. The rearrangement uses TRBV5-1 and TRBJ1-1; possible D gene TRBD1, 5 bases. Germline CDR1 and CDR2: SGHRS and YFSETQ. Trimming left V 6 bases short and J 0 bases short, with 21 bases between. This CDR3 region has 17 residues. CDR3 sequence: CASTRAGRGNVNTEAFF. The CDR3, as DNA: TGCGCCAGCACCCGGGCGGGGAGGGGAAACGTGAACACTGAAGCTTTCTTT.

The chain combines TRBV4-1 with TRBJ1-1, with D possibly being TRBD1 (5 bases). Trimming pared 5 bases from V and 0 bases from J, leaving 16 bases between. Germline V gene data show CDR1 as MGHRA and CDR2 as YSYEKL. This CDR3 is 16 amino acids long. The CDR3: CASSEGFRIMNTEAFF. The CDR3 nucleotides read TGCGCCAGCAGCGAGGGGTTTAGAATCATGAACACTGAAGCTTTCTTT.

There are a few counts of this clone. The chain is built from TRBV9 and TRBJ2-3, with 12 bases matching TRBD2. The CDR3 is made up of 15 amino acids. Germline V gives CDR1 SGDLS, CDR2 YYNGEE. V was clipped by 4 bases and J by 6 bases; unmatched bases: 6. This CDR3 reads CASSKRTSGVDTQYF. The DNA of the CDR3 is TGTGCCAGCAGCAAGAGGACTAGCGGGGTGGATACGCAGTATTTT.

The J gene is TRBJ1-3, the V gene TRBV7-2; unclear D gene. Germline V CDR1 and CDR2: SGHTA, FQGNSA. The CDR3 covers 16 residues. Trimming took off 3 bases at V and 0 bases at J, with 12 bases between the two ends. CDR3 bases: TGTGCCAGCAGCTTTGGCGGGTCGAGCTCTGGAAACACCATATATTTT. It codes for CASSFGGSSSGNTIYF.

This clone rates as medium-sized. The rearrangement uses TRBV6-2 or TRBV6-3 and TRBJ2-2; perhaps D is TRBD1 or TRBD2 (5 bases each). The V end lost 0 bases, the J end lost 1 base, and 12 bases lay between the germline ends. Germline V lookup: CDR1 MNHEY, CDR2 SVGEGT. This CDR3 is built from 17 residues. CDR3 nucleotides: TGTGCCAGCAGTTACTCGAGTGGGACCTTGAACACCGGGGAGCTGTTTTTT. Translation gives CASSYSSGTLNTGELFF.

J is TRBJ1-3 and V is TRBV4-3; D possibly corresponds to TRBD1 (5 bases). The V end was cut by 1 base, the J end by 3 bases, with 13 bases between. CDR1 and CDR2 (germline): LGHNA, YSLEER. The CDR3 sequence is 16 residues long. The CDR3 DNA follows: TGCGCCAGCAGCCAAGGGGGACGGTCTTATGGAAACACCATATATTTT. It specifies CASSQGGRSYGNTIYF.

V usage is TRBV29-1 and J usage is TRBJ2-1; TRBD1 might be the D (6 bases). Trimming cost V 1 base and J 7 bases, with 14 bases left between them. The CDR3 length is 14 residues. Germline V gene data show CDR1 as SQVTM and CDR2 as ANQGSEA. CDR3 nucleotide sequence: TGCAGCGTTGAAGGGCAGGGGCGGTCGAATGAGCAGTTCTTC. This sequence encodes CSVEGQGRSNEQFF.

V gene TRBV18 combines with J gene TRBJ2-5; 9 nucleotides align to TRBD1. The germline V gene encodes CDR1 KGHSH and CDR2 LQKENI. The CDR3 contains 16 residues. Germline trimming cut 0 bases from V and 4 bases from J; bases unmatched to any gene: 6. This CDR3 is CASSPPVGTGLETQYF. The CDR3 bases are TGTGCCAGCTCACCACCAGTGGGGACAGGGTTAGAGACCCAGTACTTC.

The CDR3: CASSPVGGGEKLFF. DNA of the CDR3: TGTGCCAGCTCACCTGTCGGGGGAGGTGAAAAACTGTTTTTT. V is TRBV18 and J is TRBJ1-4; D possibly corresponds to TRBD1 (5 bases). The germline V gene has CDR1 KGHSH and CDR2 LQKENI. There are 14 residues in the CDR3. The V gene lost 3 bases and the J gene lost 7 bases, with 12 bases spanning the gap. Supplemented by reference TRBV18 and TRBJ1-4, the full variable domain reads NAGVMQNPRHLVRRRGQEARLRCSPMKGHSHVYWYRQLPEEGLKFMVYLQKENIIDESGMPKERFSAEFPKEGPSILRIQQVVRGDSAAYFCASSPVGGGEKLFFGSGTQLSVL.

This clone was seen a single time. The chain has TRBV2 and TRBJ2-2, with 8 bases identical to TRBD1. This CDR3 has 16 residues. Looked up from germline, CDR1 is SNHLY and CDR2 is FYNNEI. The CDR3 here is CGISMGQVRYTGELFF. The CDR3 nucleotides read TGTGGCATTAGTATGGGACAGGTTCGGTACACCGGGGAGCTGTTTTTT.